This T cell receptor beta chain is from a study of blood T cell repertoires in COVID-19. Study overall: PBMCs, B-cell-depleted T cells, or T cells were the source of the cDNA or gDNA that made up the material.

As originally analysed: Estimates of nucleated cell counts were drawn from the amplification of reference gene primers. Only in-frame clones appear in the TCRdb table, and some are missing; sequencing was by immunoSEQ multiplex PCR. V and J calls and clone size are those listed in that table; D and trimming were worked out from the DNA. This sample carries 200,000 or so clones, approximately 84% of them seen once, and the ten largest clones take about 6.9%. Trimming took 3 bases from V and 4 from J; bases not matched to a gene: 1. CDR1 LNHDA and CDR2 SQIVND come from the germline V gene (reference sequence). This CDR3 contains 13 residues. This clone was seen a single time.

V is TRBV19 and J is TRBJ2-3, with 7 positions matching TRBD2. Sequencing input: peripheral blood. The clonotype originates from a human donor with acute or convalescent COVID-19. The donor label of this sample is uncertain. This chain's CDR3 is CASSMAGADTQYF. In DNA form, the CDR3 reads TGTGCCAGTAGTATGGCGGGAGCAGATACGCAGTATTTT.